This TCR beta chain was sequenced for a study of OX40 agonist ivuxolimab in advanced cancers. Study information: At approximately 80% male, the cohort had a mean age of 60 years, ranging from about 20 to 80. Around 40% of patients had received prior checkpoint inhibitor therapy.

Clones were read by immunoSEQ multiplex PCR, and TCRdb kept only the in-frame ones, dropping some. Of 30,000 to 35,000 clones listed, roughly 80% are singletons. Blood was sampled at baseline, cycle 4 day 1, and cycle 7 day 1. The length of the CDR3 is 16 residues. The germline gives CDR1 LGHNA, CDR2 YSLEER. The V gene lost 0 bases and the J gene lost 5 bases, with 13 bases spanning the gap. The J gene is TRBJ2-2, the V gene TRBV4-3, with a possible D match to TRBD2 (5 bases). The sample consisted of CD4+ or CD8+ T cells sorted from blood, taken in a trial of the OX40 agonist ivuxolimab. The sequence was collected from an adult with an advanced solid tumor such as melanoma, head and neck, liver or kidney cancer. The CDR3 sequence: CASSQDRGLGTGELFF. DNA for the CDR3: TGCGCCAGCAGCCAAGATCGGGGTTTGGGGACCGGGGAGCTGTTTTTT.